This T cell receptor (beta chain) was recovered during a study of memory CD4+ T cells and cytomegalovirus serostatus. Study-wide results and limits: Suggested: most of the CMV-linked TCR signature lies in CD4+ memory cells.

As concerns this clone: Its antigen is not known.

This CDR3 contains 10 residues. V was pared by 5 bases and J by 3 bases, with 5 bases between. Germline V gene sequence: CDR1 GTSNPN, CDR2 SVGIG (reference sequence). Assay: immunoSEQ multiplex PCR; the TCRdb copy retains only in-frame clones and omits some. The table records 35,000 to 50,000 clones, about 79% of them present only once. The sort gate was single viable CD3+CD4+CD8-CD45RO+ cells for memory CD4+ T cells. Sequencing was performed on memory CD4+ T cells from blood. The source of this sequence is an adult in good health and CMV-seronegative. The rearrangement uses TRBV30 and TRBJ2-7; D is uncertain. CDR3 in amino acids: CAWGVYEQYF. CDR3 in DNA: TGTGCCTGGGGAGTCTACGAGCAGTACTTC. The complete variable domain, with remaining parts taken from reference TRBV30 and TRBJ2-7, reads SQTIHQWPATLVQPVGSPLSLECTVEGTSNPNLYWYRQAAGRGLQLLFYSVGIGQISSEVPQNLSASRPQDRQFILSSKKLLLSDSGFYLCAWGVYEQYFGPGTRLTVT.